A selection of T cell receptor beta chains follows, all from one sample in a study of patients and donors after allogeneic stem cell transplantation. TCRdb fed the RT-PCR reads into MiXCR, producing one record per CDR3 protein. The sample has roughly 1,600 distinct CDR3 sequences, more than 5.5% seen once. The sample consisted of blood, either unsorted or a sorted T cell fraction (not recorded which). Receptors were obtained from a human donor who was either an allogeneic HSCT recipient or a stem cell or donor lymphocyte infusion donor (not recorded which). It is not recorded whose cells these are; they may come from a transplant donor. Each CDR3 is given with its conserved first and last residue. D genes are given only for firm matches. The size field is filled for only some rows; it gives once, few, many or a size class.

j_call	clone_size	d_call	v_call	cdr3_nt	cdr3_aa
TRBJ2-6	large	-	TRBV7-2	TGTGCCAGCAGCTTCTTTGGGGCCAACGTCCTGACTTTC	CASSFFGANVLTF
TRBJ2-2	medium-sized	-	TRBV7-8	TGTGCCAGCAGCTCAAACCAGGGTACCGGGGAGCTGTTTTTT	CASSSNQGTGELFF
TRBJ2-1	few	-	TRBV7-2	TGTGCCAGCAGCCGCCCAACGACGCATGAGCAGTTCTTC	CASSRPTTHEQFF
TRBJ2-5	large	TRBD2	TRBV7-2	TGTGCCAGCAGCTTAGGACTAGCGGGAGAGACCCAGTACTTC	CASSLGLAGETQYF
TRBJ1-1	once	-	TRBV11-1	TGTGCCAGCAGCTTACCCGGACAAAGAGCTTTCTTT	CASSLPGQRAFF
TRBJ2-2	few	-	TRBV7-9	TGTGCCAGCAGAGGTGGACCGAACACCGGGGAGCTGTTTTTT	CASRGGPNTGELFF
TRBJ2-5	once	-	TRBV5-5	TGTGCCAGCAACGGGGGGACAGGAGAGACCCAGTACTTC	CASNGGTGETQYF
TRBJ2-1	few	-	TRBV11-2	TGTGCCAGCAATGTTTTCAATGAGCAGTTCTTC	CASNVFNEQFF
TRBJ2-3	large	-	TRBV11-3	TGTGCCAGCAGCTTAACGGCTGGTGTTGGGGCCGGCACAGATACGCAGTATTTT	CASSLTAGVGAGTDTQYF
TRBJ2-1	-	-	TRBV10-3	TGTGCCATCAGTGAGCGGGCGGGTCAAGGCTCCTACAATGAGCAGTTCTTC	CAISERAGQGSYNEQFF
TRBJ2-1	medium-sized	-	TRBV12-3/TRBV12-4	TGTGCCAGCAGTTTAGGTTCCCGAGATGAGCAGTTCTTC	CASSLGSRDEQFF
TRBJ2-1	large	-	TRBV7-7	TGTGCTAGCAGCTTCCCACCTGCCAATGAGCAGTTCTTC	CASSFPPANEQFF
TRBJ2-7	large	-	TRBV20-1	TGCAGTGCTAGAGATTCCGGCAGCTCCTACGAGCAGTACTTC	CSARDSGSSYEQYF
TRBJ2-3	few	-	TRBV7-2	TGTGCCAGCACACGCTGGGGGGACCAGACAGATACGCAGTATTTT	CASTRWGDQTDTQYF
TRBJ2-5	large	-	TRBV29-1	TGCAGCGTTGAACCGGTCGGGGAGACCCAGTACTTC	CSVEPVGETQYF
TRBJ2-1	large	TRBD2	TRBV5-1	TGCGCCAGCAGCTTGGCAGCGGGGCTTGTGGATGAGCAGTTCTTC	CASSLAAGLVDEQFF
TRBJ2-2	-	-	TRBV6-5	TGTGCCAGCAGTTACTCGGAACCTACGGGTAATTCCGGGGAGCTGTTTTTT	CASSYSEPTGNSGELFF
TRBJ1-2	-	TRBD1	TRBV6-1	TGTGCCAGCAGCTTGACAGGGACCTATGGCTACACCTTC	CASSLTGTYGYTF
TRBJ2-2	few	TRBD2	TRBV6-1	TGTGCCAGCGAGACGGGAGGCCCCGGGGAGCTGTTTTTT	CASETGGPGELFF
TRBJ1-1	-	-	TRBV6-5	TGTGCCAGCACAGGACGGATGAACACTGAAGCTTTCTTT	CASTGRMNTEAFF
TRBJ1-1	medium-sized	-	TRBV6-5	TGTGCCAGCAGTTACTCCCACAGTATGAACACTGAAGCTTTCTTT	CASSYSHSMNTEAFF
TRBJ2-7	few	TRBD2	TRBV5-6	TGTGCCAGCAGCAACGGACTAGCGGGAACCTACGAGCAGTACTTC	CASSNGLAGTYEQYF
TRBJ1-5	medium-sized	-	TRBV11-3	TGTGCCAGCAGCTTAGAGCAGGGCGGCAATCAGCCCCAGCATTTT	CASSLEQGGNQPQHF